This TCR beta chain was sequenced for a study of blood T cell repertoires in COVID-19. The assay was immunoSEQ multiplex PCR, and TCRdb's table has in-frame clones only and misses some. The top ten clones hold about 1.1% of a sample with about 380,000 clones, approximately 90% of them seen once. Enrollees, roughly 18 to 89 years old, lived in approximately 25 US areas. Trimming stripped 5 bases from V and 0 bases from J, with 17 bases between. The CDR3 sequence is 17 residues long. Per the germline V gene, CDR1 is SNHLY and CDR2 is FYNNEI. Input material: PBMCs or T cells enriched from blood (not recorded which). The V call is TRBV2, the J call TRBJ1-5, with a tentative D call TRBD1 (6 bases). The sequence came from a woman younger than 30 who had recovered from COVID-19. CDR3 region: CASSQTAGDYSNQPQHF. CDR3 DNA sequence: TGTGCCAGCAGTCAGACGGCAGGGGACTATAGCAATCAGCCCCAGCATTTT.